This T cell receptor (beta chain) originates from a study of blood T cell repertoires in COVID-19. Across 24 US areas, participants ranged in age from roughly 18 to 95 years. This clone has just one count. Germline V lookup: CDR1 SGHVS, CDR2 FQNEAQ. V lost 5 bases and J lost 0, with 25 bases in between. The CDR3 runs 20 residues. TCRdb keeps only in-frame clones here, not all; method: immunoSEQ multiplex PCR. The data hold 250,000 or so clones, with about nine tenths observed a single time. The chain is built from TRBV7-8 and TRBJ1-4; no clear D gene. The sample was PBMCs or T cells enriched from blood (not recorded which). The TCR originated in a woman in her twenties or thirties with acute COVID-19. CDR3 amino acids: CASSHDEELGESATNEKLFF. CDR3 in DNA: TGTGCCAGCAGCCACGACGAGGAGTTAGGAGAGTCTGCAACTAATGAAAAACTGTTTTTT.